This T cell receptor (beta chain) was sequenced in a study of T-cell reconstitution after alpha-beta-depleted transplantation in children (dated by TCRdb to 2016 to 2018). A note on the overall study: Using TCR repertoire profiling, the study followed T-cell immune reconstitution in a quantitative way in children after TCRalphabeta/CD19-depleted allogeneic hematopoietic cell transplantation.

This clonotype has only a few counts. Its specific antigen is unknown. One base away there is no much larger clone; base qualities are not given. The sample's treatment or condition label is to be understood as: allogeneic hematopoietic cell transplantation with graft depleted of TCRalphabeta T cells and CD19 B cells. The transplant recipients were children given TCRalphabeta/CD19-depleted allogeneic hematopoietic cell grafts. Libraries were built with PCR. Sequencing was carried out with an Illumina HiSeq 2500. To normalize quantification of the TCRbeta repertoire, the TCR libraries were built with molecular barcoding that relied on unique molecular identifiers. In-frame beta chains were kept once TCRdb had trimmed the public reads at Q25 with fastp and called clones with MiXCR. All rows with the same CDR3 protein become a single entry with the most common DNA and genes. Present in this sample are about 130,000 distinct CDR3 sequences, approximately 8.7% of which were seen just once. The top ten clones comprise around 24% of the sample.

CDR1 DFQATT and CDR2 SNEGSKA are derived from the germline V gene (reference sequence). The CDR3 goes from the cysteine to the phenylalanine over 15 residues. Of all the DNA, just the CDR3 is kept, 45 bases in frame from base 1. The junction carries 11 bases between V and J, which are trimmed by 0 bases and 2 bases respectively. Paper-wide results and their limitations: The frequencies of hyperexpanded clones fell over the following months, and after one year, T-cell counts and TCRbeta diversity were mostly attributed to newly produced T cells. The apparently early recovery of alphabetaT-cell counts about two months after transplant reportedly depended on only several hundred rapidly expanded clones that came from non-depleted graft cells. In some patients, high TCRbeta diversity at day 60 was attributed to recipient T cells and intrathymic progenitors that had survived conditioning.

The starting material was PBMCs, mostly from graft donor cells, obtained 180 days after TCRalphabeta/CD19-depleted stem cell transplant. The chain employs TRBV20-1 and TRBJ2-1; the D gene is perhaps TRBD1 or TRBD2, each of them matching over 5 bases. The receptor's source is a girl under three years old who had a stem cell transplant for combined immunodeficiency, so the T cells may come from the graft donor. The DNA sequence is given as TGCAGTGCTAGAGATGAGAGGGGAACCTACAATGAGCAGTTCTTC. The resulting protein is CSARDERGTYNEQFF.